The 3 T cell receptor beta chains reported below all come from one sample, sequenced in a study of cytomegalovirus exposure and HLA in healthy donors. It was with 60 Vbeta and 13 Jbeta primers that the PCR ran. Generated by immunoSEQ multiplex PCR, the TCRdb table keeps only in-frame clones and is missing some. The sample records 100,000 to 150,000 clones, 75% being singletons. Material: PBMCs. The receptor source for this set is a woman in her 50s in good health and CMV-seronegative.

The chain is built from TRBV27 and TRBJ1-1, with a weak D call TRBD1 (5 bases). Germline values: CDR1 MNHEY, CDR2 SMNVEV (reference sequence). CDR3 length: 14 residues. V was trimmed by 5 bases and J by 7 bases, leaving 17 bases between them. The CDR3 region has the DNA TGTGCCAGCAGTGGGGGAGGAGGGTACGGTGAAGCTTTCTTT. It specifies CASSGGGGYGEAFF.

CDR3 DNA sequence: TGCAGCGTTGAGGCAGTGAACTCCTACGAGCAGTACTTC. Translating gives CSVEAVNSYEQYF. The chain uses TRBV29-1 and TRBJ2-7; D is ambiguous. The CDR3 is made up of 13 amino acids. V gave up 3 bases and J gave up 0 bases, with 9 bases separating them. Germline CDR1 SQVTM, CDR2 ANQGSEA.

This sequence joins TRBV4-2 and TRBJ2-7, with D possibly being TRBD2 (5 bases). This CDR3 is built from 18 residues. Trimming took off 0 bases at V and 5 bases at J, with 23 bases between the two ends. The germline V gene encodes CDR1 LGHNA and CDR2 YNFKEQ. The CDR3 loop reads CASSQDQGGRGFKNEQYF. In nucleotides, the CDR3 is TGTGCCAGCAGCCAAGATCAAGGAGGACGGGGTTTTAAGAACGAGCAGTACTTC.